Below, one T cell receptor beta chain is given with its context. Using immunoSEQ multiplex PCR, the repertoire was profiled, and TCRdb retains in-frame clones only, with some absent. The sample carries some 190,000 clones, around 88% recorded once. The data stem from a study of Ad26.COV2.S vaccination and SARS-CoV-2 variants. There are 15 residues in the CDR3. CDR1 and CDR2 from the germline V gene are LGHDT and YNNKEL (reference sequence). The V gene lost 4 bases and the J gene lost 4 bases, with 14 bases spanning the gap. Sequencing used peripheral blood, obtained after recovery from COVID-19. The clonotype originates from a human donor who had recovered from COVID-19. V is TRBV3-1 (or the pseudogene TRBV3-2) and J is TRBJ2-4; a weak D match, TRBD1 (8 bases). In nucleotides, the CDR3 is TGTGCCAGCAGCCGGGGGGGACAGGAGAAAAACATTCAGTACTTC. Protein: CASSRGGQEKNIQYF.